These T cell receptor beta chains were read from a single sample in a study of yellow fever vaccine responses in identical twins. TCRdb re-called the RT-PCR reads with MiXCR, one entry per CDR3 protein. This table holds several thousand distinct CDR3 sequences, 77% found once. The sequencing used T cells from blood (PBMCs), unsorted or a sorted subset (not recorded which), collected before or after yellow fever vaccination (not recorded which). The source of these receptors is a woman aged 18-29 years who received the yellow fever vaccine. CDR3s include the opening cysteine and the closing phenylalanine or tryptophan. A D gene is named only where the DNA matches it firmly. Rows may omit the clone size; those that give it use once, few, many or a size class.

V: TRBV2
J: TRBJ2-1
size: few
D: -
DNA: TGTGCCAGCAGTGAAGCAGTAGCTGGATACAATGAGCAGTTCTTC
CDR3: CASSEAVAGYNEQFF

V: TRBV24-1
J: TRBJ2-1
size: once
D: -
DNA: TGTGCCACCGGGACAACTGGCCCCGGCTCCTACAATGAGCAGTTCTTC
CDR3: CATGTTGPGSYNEQFF

V: TRBV2
J: TRBJ2-7
size: -
D: TRBD2
DNA: TGTGCCAGCAACTCTCTAGCGGGAGGCTCCTACGAGCAGTACTTC
CDR3: CASNSLAGGSYEQYF

V: TRBV28
J: TRBJ1-2
size: few
D: -
DNA: TGTGCCAGCGGTACAGGGCTCTATGGCTACACCTTC
CDR3: CASGTGLYGYTF

V: TRBV13
J: TRBJ1-1
size: -
D: -
DNA: TGTGCCAGGGGGCGGCAGGGAGGCACTGAAGCTTTCTTT
CDR3: CARGRQGGTEAFF

V: TRBV7-9
J: TRBJ2-1
size: -
D: TRBD2
DNA: TGTGCCACCGGACTAGCGGGAGCAGGTTTGGTGCAGTTCTTC
CDR3: CATGLAGAGLVQFF

V: TRBV29-1
J: TRBJ1-1
size: -
D: -
DNA: TGCAGCGTTGTGATTTTAGGTGGCACTGAAGCTTTCTTT
CDR3: CSVVILGGTEAFF

V: TRBV27
J: TRBJ1-4
size: -
D: -
DNA: TGTGCCAGCAGTTTATTCTTCGAAAAACTGTTTTTT
CDR3: CASSLFFEKLFF

V: TRBV19
J: TRBJ2-1
size: few
D: TRBD2
DNA: TGTGCCAGTAATAGCGGGACTAGCGGGAGCGATGAGCAGTTCTTC
CDR3: CASNSGTSGSDEQFF

V: TRBV15
J: TRBJ1-1
size: -
D: -
DNA: TGTGCCACCAGCACCGGGACCATTTACACTGAAGCTTTCTTT
CDR3: CATSTGTIYTEAFF

V: TRBV10-3
J: TRBJ2-7
size: -
D: TRBD2
DNA: TGTGCCATCATGAAGAGCGGGAGCTCCTACGAGCAGTACTTC
CDR3: CAIMKSGSSYEQYF

V: TRBV20-1
J: TRBJ2-2
size: -
D: TRBD2
DNA: TGCAGTGCGGCTAGCGGGACAGCGAACACCGGGGAGCTGTTTTTT
CDR3: CSAASGTANTGELFF

V: TRBV6-5
J: TRBJ1-1
size: -
D: -
DNA: TGTGCCAGCAGTTACGGGCAGGGGCACATGAACACTGAAGCTTTCTTT
CDR3: CASSYGQGHMNTEAFF

V: TRBV12-3/TRBV12-4
J: TRBJ1-3
size: -
D: -
DNA: TGTGCCAGCAGTTCCCCGGAGCGCTCTGGAAACACCATATATTTT
CDR3: CASSSPERSGNTIYF

V: TRBV5-4
J: TRBJ2-7
size: once
D: -
DNA: TGTGCCAGCAGCCAGGGGGGGGACTACGAGCAGTACTTC
CDR3: CASSQGGDYEQYF

V: TRBV7-3
J: TRBJ2-1
size: -
D: TRBD2
DNA: TGTGCCAGCAGCCTAGCGGGAGGCAGTCTCGATGAGCAGTTCTTC
CDR3: CASSLAGGSLDEQFF

V: TRBV13
J: TRBJ1-1
size: -
D: TRBD1
DNA: TGTGCCAGCAGCCGGACAGGGAGGACTGAAGCTTTCTTT
CDR3: CASSRTGRTEAFF

V: TRBV18
J: TRBJ1-5
size: -
D: -
DNA: TGTGCCAGCTCACCCCCGGGTCAGCCCCAGCATTTT
CDR3: CASSPPGQPQHF

V: TRBV6-1
J: TRBJ1-1
size: -
D: -
DNA: TGTGCCAGCAATCCGACAGGGAACACTGAAGCTTTCTTT
CDR3: CASNPTGNTEAFF

V: TRBV23-1
J: TRBJ2-3
size: -
D: -
DNA: TGCGCCAGCAGTCAATTTCTTAGCGGACACTCCGGAGATACGCAGTATTTT
CDR3: CASSQFLSGHSGDTQYF

V: TRBV7-9
J: TRBJ2-1
size: -
D: -
DNA: TGTGCCAGCAGCTTAGCGGTGCCTGAGCAGTTCTTC
CDR3: CASSLAVPEQFF

V: TRBV7-1
J: TRBJ2-1
size: -
D: TRBD1
DNA: TGTGCCAGCAGTTTCAGACAGGGAGTCGGAATTGAGCAGTTCTTC
CDR3: CASSFRQGVGIEQFF

V: TRBV5-1
J: TRBJ1-2
size: -
D: TRBD1
DNA: TGCGCCAGCAGCGTAGGGACAGGGGACTATGGCTACACCTTC
CDR3: CASSVGTGDYGYTF

V: TRBV11-1
J: TRBJ1-1
size: -
D: TRBD1
DNA: TGTGCCAGCAGCCCCAGACAGGGGTACACTGAAGCTTTCTTT
CDR3: CASSPRQGYTEAFF

V: TRBV7-3
J: TRBJ1-1
size: -
D: -
DNA: TGTGCCAGCAGCTTAAGGCCCGTTTCGGGCCGCATGAACACTGAAGCTTTCTTT
CDR3: CASSLRPVSGRMNTEAFF

V: TRBV6-5
J: TRBJ1-2
size: few
D: TRBD1
DNA: TGTGCCAGCAGTTACGGACAGGCGGGTGGCTACACCTTC
CDR3: CASSYGQAGGYTF

V: TRBV18
J: TRBJ2-7
size: -
D: TRBD2
DNA: TGTGCCAGCTCATCCCGGACTAGCGGGAGTTTGTACGAGCAGTACTTC
CDR3: CASSSRTSGSLYEQYF

V: TRBV2
J: TRBJ1-1
size: few
D: TRBD1
DNA: TGTGCCACCCAGGACAGGAAGAACACTGAAGCTTTCTTT
CDR3: CATQDRKNTEAFF

V: TRBV3-1
J: TRBJ2-1
size: -
D: -
DNA: TGTGCCAGCCGGGGAAACAATGAGCAGTTCTTC
CDR3: CASRGNNEQFF

V: TRBV7-9
J: TRBJ1-2
size: -
D: -
DNA: TGTGCCAGCAGCTTCGGGGCGGTTAATGGCTACACCTTC
CDR3: CASSFGAVNGYTF

V: TRBV4-2
J: TRBJ2-1
size: -
D: TRBD2
DNA: TGTGCCAGCAGCCCCAACAGGGTGGTTAGCGGGGGGGTAGGGAATGAGCAGTTCTTC
CDR3: CASSPNRVVSGGVGNEQFF